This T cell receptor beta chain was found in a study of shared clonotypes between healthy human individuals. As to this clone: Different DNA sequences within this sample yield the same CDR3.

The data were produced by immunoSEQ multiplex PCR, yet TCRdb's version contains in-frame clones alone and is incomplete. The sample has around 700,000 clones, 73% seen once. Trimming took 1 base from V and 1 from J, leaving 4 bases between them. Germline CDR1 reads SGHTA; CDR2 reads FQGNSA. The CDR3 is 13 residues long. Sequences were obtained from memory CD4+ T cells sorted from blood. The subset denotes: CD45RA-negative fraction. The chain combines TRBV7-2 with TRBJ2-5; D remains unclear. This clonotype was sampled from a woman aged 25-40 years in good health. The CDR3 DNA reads TGTGCCAGCAGCTTAGGACTCCAAGAGACCCAGTACTTC. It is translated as CASSLGLQETQYF.